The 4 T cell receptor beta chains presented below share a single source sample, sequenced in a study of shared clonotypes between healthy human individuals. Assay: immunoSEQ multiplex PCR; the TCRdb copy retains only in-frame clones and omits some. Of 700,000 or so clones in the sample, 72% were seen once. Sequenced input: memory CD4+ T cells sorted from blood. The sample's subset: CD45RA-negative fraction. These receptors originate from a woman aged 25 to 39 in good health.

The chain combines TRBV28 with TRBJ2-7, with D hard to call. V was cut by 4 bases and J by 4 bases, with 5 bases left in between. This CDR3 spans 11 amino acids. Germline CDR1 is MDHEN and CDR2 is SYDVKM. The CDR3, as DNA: TGTGCCAGCAGTTCCCATTACGAGCAGTACTTC. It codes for CASSSHYEQYF.

CDR3 bases: TGTGCCAGCAGCTTATGGACTAGCGGGAGCACCGGGGAGCTGTTTTTT. Amino acid sequence: CASSLWTSGSTGELFF. This chain connects TRBV7-8 to TRBJ2-2; 13 bases line up with TRBD2. V was pared by 2 bases and J by 4 bases, with 1 base of the junction left unmatched. The CDR3 is made up of 16 amino acids. Germline V CDR1 and CDR2: SGHVS, FQNEAQ. The variable domain in full, with the rest retrieved from reference TRBV7-8 and TRBJ2-2, is GAGVSQSPRYKVAKRGQDVALRCDPISGHVSLFWYQQALGQGPEFLTYFQNEAQLDKSGLPSDRFFAERPEGSVSTLKIQRTQQEDSAVYLCASSLWTSGSTGELFFGEGSRLTVL.

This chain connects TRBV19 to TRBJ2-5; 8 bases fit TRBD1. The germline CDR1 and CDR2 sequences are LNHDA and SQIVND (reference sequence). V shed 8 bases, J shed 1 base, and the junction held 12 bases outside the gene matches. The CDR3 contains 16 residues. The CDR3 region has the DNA TGTGCCAGTGGGCTCCAAGCCGGGACAGGCCAAGAGACCCAGTACTTC. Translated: CASGLQAGTGQETQYF.

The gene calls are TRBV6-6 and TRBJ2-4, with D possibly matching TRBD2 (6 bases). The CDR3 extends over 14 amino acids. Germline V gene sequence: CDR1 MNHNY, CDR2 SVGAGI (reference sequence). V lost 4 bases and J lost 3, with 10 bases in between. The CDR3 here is CASSSIADKNIQYF. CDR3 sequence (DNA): TGTGCCAGCAGTTCCATAGCGGACAAAAACATTCAGTACTTC.